These T cell receptor beta chains were read from a single sample in a study of human T cells and chemical hapten exposure. TCRdb recomputed calls from the RACE reads with MiXCR, one row per CDR3 protein. The sample includes 45,000 or so distinct CDR3 sequences, 4.4% of them seen just once. Sequenced: whole blood. The receptors here all came from a human donor in good health. Some clones in this sample may be carry-over from other donors' samples. The CDR3 runs from the conserved cysteine through the conserved F or W. Fields, in order: V gene, clone size, D gene, J gene, CDR3 DNA, CDR3 protein. A D gene is named only where the DNA matches it firmly. Where a row states a size, it is once, few, many or the class of an expanded clone; other rows omit it.

TRBV29-1,many,.,TRBJ1-5,TGCAGCGTTGAGGTCGGGCAGGGGCAGCCCCAGCATTTT,CSVEVGQGQPQHF
TRBV7-8,many,.,TRBJ2-1,TGTGCCAGCAGCTTACCTCGGGGAGACGGGGGTGGTGAGCAGTTCTTC,CASSLPRGDGGGEQFF
TRBV2,.,.,TRBJ1-1,TGTGCCAGCAGCAGAAATCACCTGGGGGACACTGAAGCTTCCTTT,CASSRNHLGDTEASF
TRBV5-6,many,TRBD2,TRBJ2-1,TGTGCCAGCAGCTTGGAAGGTAGCGGGAGAAGGAATGAGCAGTTCTTC,CASSLEGSGRRNEQFF
TRBV7-6,.,.,TRBJ1-3,TGTGCCAGCAGCTTAGTGTTTCCAAACACCATATATTTT,CASSLVFPNTIYF
TRBV18,.,TRBD2,TRBJ2-1,TGTGCCAGCTCACCCGTACTAGCGGGAGGTCACAATGAGCAGTTCTTC,CASSPVLAGGHNEQFF
TRBV7-6,.,.,TRBJ2-2,TGTGCCAGCAGCTTAGAGCACCCTGGAGCCCTCCCGGGGGAGCTGTATTTT,CASSLEHPGALPGELYF
TRBV12-3/TRBV12-4,few,TRBD1,TRBJ1-5,TGTGCCAGCAGTTTGGGAGGGGGCTACAATCAGCCCCAGCATTTT,CASSLGGGYNQPQHF
TRBV6-5,many,TRBD2,TRBJ2-3,TGTGCCAGCAATTTAGCGGGAGGGGATACGCAGTATTTT,CASNLAGGDTQYF
TRBV5-1,many,TRBD1,TRBJ1-6,TGCGCCAGCAGCACCGGACAGGGGAGTTCACCCCTCCACTTT,CASSTGQGSSPLHF
TRBV27,.,.,TRBJ1-3,TGTGCCAGCGCAATCTACGGGACAACTCTGCCTGGAAACACCATATATTTT,CASAIYGTTLPGNTIYF
TRBV28,few,TRBD1,TRBJ1-2,TGTGCCAGCAGCCCGGACAGGGATCCCTATGGCTACACCTTC,CASSPDRDPYGYTF
TRBV9,many,.,TRBJ2-5,TGTGCCAGCAGCGTTGGACCGAAGGGGGTTCAAGAGACCCAGTACTTC,CASSVGPKGVQETQYF
TRBV11-2,many,.,TRBJ2-1,TGTGCCAGCACACAGACTGGGAATGAGCAGTTCTTC,CASTQTGNEQFF
TRBV12-3/TRBV12-4,many,.,TRBJ2-3,TGTGCCAGCCTAGTCGCAGATACGCAGTATTTT,CASLVADTQYF
TRBV7-9,few,.,TRBJ2-1,TGTGCCAGCAGCCCCCCGGGGAACTCCTACAATGAGCAGTTCTTC,CASSPPGNSYNEQFF
TRBV6-1,.,TRBD1,TRBJ1-3,TGTGCCAGCAGTACTATACAGGGGGCGCTTGGAAACACCATATATTTT,CASSTIQGALGNTIYF
TRBV12-3/TRBV12-4,many,TRBD2,TRBJ2-1,TGTGCCAGCAGATCCCGGGGGGAGAGGGGCAATGAGCAGTTCTTC,CASRSRGERGNEQFF
TRBV6-5,many,.,TRBJ1-5,TGTGCCAGCAGTTACTCCCGGGACGCGGGTCAGCCCCAGCATTTT,CASSYSRDAGQPQHF
TRBV5-1,few,TRBD2,TRBJ2-1,TGCGCCAGCAGCTTCAGCTACCGACTAGCATCCTACAATGAGCAGTTCTTC,CASSFSYRLASYNEQFF
TRBV28,.,.,TRBJ1-4,TGTGCCAGCAGGGTCGGGACGGCTAATGAAAAACTGTTTTTT,CASRVGTANEKLFF
TRBV12-3/TRBV12-4,many,.,TRBJ2-3,TGTGCCAGCAGTTTAATCCGAGGGGATACGCAGTATTTT,CASSLIRGDTQYF
TRBV6-4,few,.,TRBJ2-1,TGTGCCAGCAGTGATCAAGGGGGGCACAATGAGCAGTTCTTC,CASSDQGGHNEQFF
TRBV20-1,many,.,TRBJ1-1,TGCAGTGCTAGGCGGGTAAACACTGAAGCTTTCTTT,CSARRVNTEAFF
TRBV6-1,many,.,TRBJ1-2,TGTGCCAGTGCTCCAGGGGATGGCTATGGCTACACCTTC,CASAPGDGYGYTF
TRBV29-1,few,TRBD2,TRBJ2-2,TGCAGCGTTAAAGCGGGAGGGGAGGCCGGGGAGCTGTTTTTT,CSVKAGGEAGELFF
TRBV28,many,.,TRBJ2-7,TGTGCCAGCGTCCCGCTGTTAGGACCCTACGAGCAGTACTTC,CASVPLLGPYEQYF
TRBV28,many,.,TRBJ1-2,TGTGCCACCCAACCCCGGACCTCTCCTAATAACTATGGCTACACCTTC,CATQPRTSPNNYGYTF
TRBV24-1,many,.,TRBJ2-3,TGTGCCACCAGTGACGAGACAGTTGATACGCAGTATTTT,CATSDETVDTQYF
TRBV14,many,.,TRBJ2-5,TGTGCCAGCAGCCAAGATTTCGCGGGGAAGACCCAGTACTTC,CASSQDFAGKTQYF
TRBV6-2/TRBV6-3,.,TRBD2,TRBJ2-5,TGTGCCAGCAGCCCTGGGACTAGCGGATACCCCCAAGAGACCCAGTACTTC,CASSPGTSGYPQETQYF
TRBV6-5,many,.,TRBJ1-3,TGTGCCAGCAGTTACTGGAGGCAGATCTCTGGAAACACCATATATTTT,CASSYWRQISGNTIYF
TRBV5-5,.,TRBD2,TRBJ2-1,TGTGCCAGCAGCTTGGGGGGGACTAGCGGGGATGAGCAGTTCTTC,CASSLGGTSGDEQFF
TRBV30,many,.,TRBJ1-1,TGTGCCTGGAGCCCAACACACCTGAACACTGAAGCTTTCTTT,CAWSPTHLNTEAFF
TRBV12-3/TRBV12-4,few,.,TRBJ2-3,TGTGCCAGCCAACAGGGAGGGTTATTATCAGATACGCAGTATTTT,CASQQGGLLSDTQYF
TRBV20-1,many,.,TRBJ2-3,TGCAGTGCTACCGCCAGGGGCGCGACAGATACGCAGTATTTT,CSATARGATDTQYF
TRBV20-1,many,.,TRBJ2-5,TGCAGTGCTGGGGAGGGGGTTGTGAGGGAGACCCAGTACTTC,CSAGEGVVRETQYF
TRBV20-1,many,TRBD2,TRBJ2-6,TGCAGTGCCAGAGCGGGAGGGCCGATTGGGGCCAACGTCCTGACTTTC,CSARAGGPIGANVLTF
TRBV5-1,few,TRBD2,TRBJ2-3,TGCGCCAGCACTCCACTAGCGGGAGGGGGAGATACGCAGTATTTT,CASTPLAGGGDTQYF
TRBV27,many,TRBD2,TRBJ2-2,TGTGCCAGCAGGCTAGCGGGAGTCACCGGGGAGCTGTTTTTT,CASRLAGVTGELFF
TRBV15,.,TRBD1,TRBJ1-1,TGTGCCACCAGCAAGGGACAGGGGGGGAACACTGAAGCTTTCTTT,CATSKGQGGNTEAFF
TRBV14,many,.,TRBJ1-1,TGTGCCAGCAGCCAAGATCGGCAGGGAGTCGTGGGCACTGAAGCTTTCTTT,CASSQDRQGVVGTEAFF
TRBV12-3/TRBV12-4,many,.,TRBJ2-1,TGTGCCAGCAGACTCCTCCGGGCCTTAGTAGGCAATGAGCAGTTCTTC,CASRLLRALVGNEQFF
TRBV14,.,.,TRBJ1-1,TGTGCCAGCAGCCAAATCCGGGCAGGACAAGCTTTCTTT,CASSQIRAGQAFF
TRBV6-1,few,.,TRBJ1-1,TGTGCCACCGCGGCAGCGAACACTGAAGCTTTCTTT,CATAAANTEAFF
TRBV20-1,.,TRBD1,TRBJ2-5,TGCAGCGACAGGGACCTCCAAGAGACCCAGTACTTC,CSDRDLQETQYF
TRBV6-5,many,.,TRBJ2-5,TGTGCCAGCAGTTCCGCAGGGGGGAGACTGGAGACCCAGTACTTC,CASSSAGGRLETQYF
TRBV20-1,many,.,TRBJ2-3,TGCAGTGCTTCCTCGGAGGAGAGAAGGGAAGATACGCAGTATTTT,CSASSEERREDTQYF
TRBV28,many,TRBD2,TRBJ2-7,TGTGCCAGCAGTGGTCGGGGACTAGCGTCGGGAGAGCAGTACTTC,CASSGRGLASGEQYF
TRBV12-3/TRBV12-4,many,TRBD1,TRBJ1-1,TGTGCCAGCAGTTCCCGACAGGGGGCGAGGACTGAAGCTTTCTTT,CASSSRQGARTEAFF